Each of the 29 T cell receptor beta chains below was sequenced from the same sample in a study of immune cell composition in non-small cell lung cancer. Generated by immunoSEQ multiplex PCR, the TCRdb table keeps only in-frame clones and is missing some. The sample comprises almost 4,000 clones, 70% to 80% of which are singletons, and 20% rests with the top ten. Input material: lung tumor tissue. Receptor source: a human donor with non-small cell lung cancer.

CDR3 nucleotides: TGTGCCAGCGGACTTCCCCAGGAGGAGACCCAGTACTTC. It codes for CASGLPQEETQYF. The chain joins TRBV28 to TRBJ2-5, with D possibly being TRBD2 (5 bases). With 8 bases removed from V and 5 bases from J, the gap between germline ends came to 15 bases. This CDR3 is 13 amino acids long. Per germline, CDR1 MDHEN and CDR2 SYDVKM. The variable domain in full, with the rest retrieved from reference TRBV28 and TRBJ2-5, is DVKVTQSSRYLVKRTGEKVFLECVQDMDHENMFWYRQDPGLGLRLIYFSYDVKMKEKGDIPEGYSVSREKKERFSLILESASTNQTSMYLCASGLPQEETQYFGPGTRLLVL.

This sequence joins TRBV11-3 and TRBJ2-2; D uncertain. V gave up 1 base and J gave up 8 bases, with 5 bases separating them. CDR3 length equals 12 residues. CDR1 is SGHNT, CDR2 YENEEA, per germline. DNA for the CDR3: TGTGCCAGCAGCTTAGGCATAGGGGAGCTGTTTTTT. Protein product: CASSLGIGELFF.

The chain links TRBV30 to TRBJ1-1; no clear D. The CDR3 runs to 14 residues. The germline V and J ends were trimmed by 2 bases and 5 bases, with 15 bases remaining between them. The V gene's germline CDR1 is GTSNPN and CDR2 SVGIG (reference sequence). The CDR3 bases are TGTGCCTGGAGTAAAGGGTCGGGGAGGACTGAAGCTTTCTTT. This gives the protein CAWSKGSGRTEAFF.

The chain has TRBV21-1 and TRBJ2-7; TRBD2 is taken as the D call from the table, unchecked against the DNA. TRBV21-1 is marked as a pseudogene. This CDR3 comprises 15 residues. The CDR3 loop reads CASSKRGSGTYEQYF. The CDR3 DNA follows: TGTGCCAGCAGCAAACGGGGTTCCGGTACCTACGAGCAGTACTTC.

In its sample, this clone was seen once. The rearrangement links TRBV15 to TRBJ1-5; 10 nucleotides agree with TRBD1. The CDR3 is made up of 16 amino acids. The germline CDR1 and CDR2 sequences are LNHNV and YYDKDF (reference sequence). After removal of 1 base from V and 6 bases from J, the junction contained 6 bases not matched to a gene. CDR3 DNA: TGTGCCACCAGCAGAGTCCGGACAGGGGGAAGTCAGCCCCAGCATTTT. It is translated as CATSRVRTGGSQPQHF.

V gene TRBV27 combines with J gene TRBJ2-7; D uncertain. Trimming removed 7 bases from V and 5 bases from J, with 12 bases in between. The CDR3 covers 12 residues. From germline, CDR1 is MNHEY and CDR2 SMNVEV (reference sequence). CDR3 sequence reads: CASILNWDEQYF. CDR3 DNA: TGTGCCAGCATCTTAAACTGGGACGAGCAGTACTTC.

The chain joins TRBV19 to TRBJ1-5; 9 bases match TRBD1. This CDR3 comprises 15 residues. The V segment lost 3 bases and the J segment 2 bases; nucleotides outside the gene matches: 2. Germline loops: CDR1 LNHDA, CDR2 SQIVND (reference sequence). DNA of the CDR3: TGTGCCAGTAGTATGACAGGGGGTGGCAATCAGCCCCAGCATTTT. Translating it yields CASSMTGGGNQPQHF.

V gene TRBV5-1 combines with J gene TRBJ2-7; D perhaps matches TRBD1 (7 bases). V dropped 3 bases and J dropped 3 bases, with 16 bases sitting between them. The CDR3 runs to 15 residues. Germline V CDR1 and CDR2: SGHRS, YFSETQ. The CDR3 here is CASSYRQGGGYEQYF. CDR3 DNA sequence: TGCGCCAGCAGCTACCGACAGGGAGGCGGCTACGAGCAGTACTTC. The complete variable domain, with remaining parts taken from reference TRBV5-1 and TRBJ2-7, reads KAGVTQTPRYLIKTRGQQVTLSCSPISGHRSVSWYQQTPGQGLQFLFEYFSETQRNKGNFPGRFSGRQFSNSRSEMNVSTLELGDSALYLCASSYRQGGGYEQYFGPGTRLTVT.

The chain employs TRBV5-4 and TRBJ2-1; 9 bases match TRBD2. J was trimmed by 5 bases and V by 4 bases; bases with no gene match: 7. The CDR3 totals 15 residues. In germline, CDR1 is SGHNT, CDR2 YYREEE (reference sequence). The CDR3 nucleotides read TGTGCCAGCAGCACCTCGAAGCGGGAGGACAATGAGCAGTTCTTC. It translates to CASSTSKREDNEQFF.

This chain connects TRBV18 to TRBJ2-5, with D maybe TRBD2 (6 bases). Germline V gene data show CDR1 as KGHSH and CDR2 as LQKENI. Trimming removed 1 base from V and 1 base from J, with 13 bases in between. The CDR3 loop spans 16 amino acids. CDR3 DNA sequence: TGTGCCAGCTCACCACGGGGGGATGGTTCCCAAGAGACCCAGTACTTC. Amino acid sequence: CASSPRGDGSQETQYF. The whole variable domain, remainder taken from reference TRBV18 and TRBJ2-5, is NAGVMQNPRHLVRRRGQEARLRCSPMKGHSHVYWYRQLPEEGLKFMVYLQKENIIDESGMPKERFSAEFPKEGPSILRIQQVVRGDSAAYFCASSPRGDGSQETQYFGPGTRLLVL.

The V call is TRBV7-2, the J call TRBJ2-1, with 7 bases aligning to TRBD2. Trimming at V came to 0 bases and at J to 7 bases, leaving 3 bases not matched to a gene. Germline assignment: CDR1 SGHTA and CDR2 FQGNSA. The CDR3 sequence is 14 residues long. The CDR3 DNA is TGTGCCAGCAGCTTAGCGGGGGGGAGTAATGAGCAGTTCTTC. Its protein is CASSLAGGSNEQFF.

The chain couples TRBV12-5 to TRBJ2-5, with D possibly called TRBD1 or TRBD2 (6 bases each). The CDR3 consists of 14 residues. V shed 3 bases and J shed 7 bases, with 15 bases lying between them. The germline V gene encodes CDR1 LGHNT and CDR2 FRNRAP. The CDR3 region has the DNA TGTGCTAGTGGTTTTGGACGAGAGGGGGGGACCCAGTACTTC. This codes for CASGFGREGGTQYF.

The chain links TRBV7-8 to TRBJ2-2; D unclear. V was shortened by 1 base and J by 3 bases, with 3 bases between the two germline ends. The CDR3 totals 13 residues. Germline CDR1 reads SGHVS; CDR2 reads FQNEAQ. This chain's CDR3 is CASSLEHTGELFF. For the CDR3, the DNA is TGTGCCAGCAGCTTAGAGCACACCGGGGAGCTGTTTTTT.

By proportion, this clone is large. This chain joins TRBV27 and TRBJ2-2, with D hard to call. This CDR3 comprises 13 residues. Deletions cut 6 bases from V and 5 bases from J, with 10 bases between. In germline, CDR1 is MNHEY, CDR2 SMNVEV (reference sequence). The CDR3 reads CASSPRRTGELFF. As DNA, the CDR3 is TGTGCCAGCAGCCCCCGTAGGACCGGGGAGCTGTTTTTT.

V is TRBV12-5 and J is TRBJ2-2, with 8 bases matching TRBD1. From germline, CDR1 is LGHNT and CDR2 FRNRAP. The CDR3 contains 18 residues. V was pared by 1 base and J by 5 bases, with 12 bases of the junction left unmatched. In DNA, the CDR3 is TGTGCTAGTGGTTTGGCCCCCCAGGGGGCGCAGGAAACCGGGGAGCTGTTTTTT. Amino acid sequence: CASGLAPQGAQETGELFF.

The CDR3 here is CASSQPYETLDRAGDQYF. The CDR3 region has the DNA TGTGCCAGCAGCCAACCCTACGAAACGCTGGACAGGGCAGGTGACCAGTACTTC. The chain carries TRBV14 and TRBJ2-5, with 8 bases that match TRBD1. The CDR3 runs 18 residues. Trimming took 2 bases from V and 10 from J; bases not matched to a gene: 21. Looked up from germline, CDR1 is SGHDN and CDR2 is FVKESK.

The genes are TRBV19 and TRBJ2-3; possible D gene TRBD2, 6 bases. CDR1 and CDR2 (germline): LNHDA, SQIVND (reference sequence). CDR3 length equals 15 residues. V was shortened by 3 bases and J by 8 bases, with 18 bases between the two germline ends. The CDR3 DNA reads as TGTGCCAGTAGTATCAGGCAGGGAGGAGAGCGTACGCAGTATTTT. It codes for CASSIRQGGERTQYF.

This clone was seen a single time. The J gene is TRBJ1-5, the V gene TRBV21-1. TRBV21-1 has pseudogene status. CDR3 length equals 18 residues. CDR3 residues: CASSAPDSGQNSNQPQHF. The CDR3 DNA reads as TGTGCCAGCAGCGCACCTGACTCGGGGCAGAATAGCAATCAGCCCCAGCATTTT.

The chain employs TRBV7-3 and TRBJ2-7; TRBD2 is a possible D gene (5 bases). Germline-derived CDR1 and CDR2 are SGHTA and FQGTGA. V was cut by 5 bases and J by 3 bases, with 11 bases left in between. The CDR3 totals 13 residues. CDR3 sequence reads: CASSPSEGYEQYF. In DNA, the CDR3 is TGTGCCAGCAGCCCGAGTGAGGGCTACGAGCAGTACTTC. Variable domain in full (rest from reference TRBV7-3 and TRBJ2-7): GAGVSQTPSNKVTEKGKYVELRCDPISGHTALYWYRQSLGQGPEFLIYFQGTGAADDSGLPNDRFFAVRPEGSVSTLKIQRTERGDSAVYLCASSPSEGYEQYFGPGTRLTVT.

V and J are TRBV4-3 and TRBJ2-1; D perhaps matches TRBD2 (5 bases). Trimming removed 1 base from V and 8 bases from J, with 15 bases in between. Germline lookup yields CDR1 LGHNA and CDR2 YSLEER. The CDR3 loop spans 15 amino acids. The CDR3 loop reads CASSQARGSVDEQFF. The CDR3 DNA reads TGCGCCAGCAGCCAAGCTCGGGGTAGCGTCGATGAGCAGTTCTTC.

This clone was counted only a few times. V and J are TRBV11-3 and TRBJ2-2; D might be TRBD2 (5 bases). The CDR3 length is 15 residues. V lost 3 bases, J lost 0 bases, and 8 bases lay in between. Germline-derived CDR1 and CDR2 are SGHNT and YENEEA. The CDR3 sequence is CASSLSGANTGELFF. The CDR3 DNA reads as TGTGCCAGCAGCTTGAGCGGCGCGAACACCGGGGAGCTGTTTTTT.

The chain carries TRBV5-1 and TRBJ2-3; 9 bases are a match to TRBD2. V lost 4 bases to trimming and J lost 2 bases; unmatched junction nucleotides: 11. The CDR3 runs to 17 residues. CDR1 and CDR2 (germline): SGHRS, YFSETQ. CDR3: CASSQETSGGPTDTQYF. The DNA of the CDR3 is TGCGCCAGCAGCCAAGAGACCAGCGGGGGGCCCACAGATACGCAGTATTTT.

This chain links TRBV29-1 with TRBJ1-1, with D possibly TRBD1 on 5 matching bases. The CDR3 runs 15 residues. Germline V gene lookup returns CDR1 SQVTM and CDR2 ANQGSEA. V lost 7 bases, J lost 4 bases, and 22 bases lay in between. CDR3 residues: CSATEAYGAGTEAFF. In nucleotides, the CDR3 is TGCAGCGCCACAGAGGCCTATGGGGCGGGCACTGAAGCTTTCTTT. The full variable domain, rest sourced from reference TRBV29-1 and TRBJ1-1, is SAVISQKPSRDICQRGTSLTIQCQVDSQVTMMFWYRQQPGQSLTLIATANQGSEATYESGFVIDKFPISRPNLTFSTLTVSNMSPEDSSIYLCSATEAYGAGTEAFFGQGTRLTVV.

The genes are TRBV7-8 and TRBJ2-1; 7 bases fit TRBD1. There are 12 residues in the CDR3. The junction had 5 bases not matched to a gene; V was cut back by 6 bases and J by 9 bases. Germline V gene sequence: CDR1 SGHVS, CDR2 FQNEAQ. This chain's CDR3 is CASRGQWGEQFF. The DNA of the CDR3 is TGTGCCAGCAGGGGACAGTGGGGTGAGCAGTTCTTC.

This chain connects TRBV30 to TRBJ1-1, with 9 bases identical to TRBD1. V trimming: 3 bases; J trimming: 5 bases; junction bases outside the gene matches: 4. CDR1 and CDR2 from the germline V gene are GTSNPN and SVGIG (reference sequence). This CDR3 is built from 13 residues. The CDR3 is CAWSGQGLTEAFF. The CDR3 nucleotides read TGTGCCTGGAGCGGACAGGGGTTAACTGAAGCTTTCTTT.

The CDR3 region is CASSIGGMGDTDTQYF. As DNA, the CDR3 is TGTGCCAGTAGTATAGGAGGGATGGGGGACACAGATACGCAGTATTTT. The chain joins TRBV19 to TRBJ2-3, with D perhaps matching TRBD1 or TRBD2 (5 bases each). The CDR3 runs to 16 residues. The V gene's germline CDR1 is LNHDA and CDR2 SQIVND (reference sequence). Between the trimmed V and J ends, which lost 1 base and 2 bases, there was a span of 13 bases.

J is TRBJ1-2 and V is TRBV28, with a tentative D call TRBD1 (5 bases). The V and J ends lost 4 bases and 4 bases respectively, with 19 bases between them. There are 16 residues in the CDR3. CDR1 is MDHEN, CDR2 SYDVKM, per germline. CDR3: CASSYGGGQGGYGYTF. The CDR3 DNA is TGTGCCAGCAGTTACGGGGGGGGTCAGGGCGGCTATGGCTACACCTTC.

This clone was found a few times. The CDR3 is CASSQDNSVVSNQPQHF. The CDR3 DNA reads as TGCGCCAGCAGCCAAGACAACTCGGTCGTTAGCAATCAGCCCCAGCATTTT. The chain couples TRBV4-3 to TRBJ1-5; D gene ambiguous. This CDR3 has 17 residues. From germline, CDR1 is LGHNA and CDR2 YSLEER. The V gene lost 0 bases and the J gene lost 0 bases, with 12 bases spanning the gap.

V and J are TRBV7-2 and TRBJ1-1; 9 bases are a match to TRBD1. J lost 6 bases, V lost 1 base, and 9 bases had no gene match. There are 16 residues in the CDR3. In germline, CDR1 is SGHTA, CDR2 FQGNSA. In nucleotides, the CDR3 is TGTGCCAGCAGCTTAGTGAGACAGGGGGGTAGTCCTGAAGCTTTCTTT. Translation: CASSLVRQGGSPEAFF. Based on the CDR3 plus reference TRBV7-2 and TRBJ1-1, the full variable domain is GAGVSQSPSNKVTEKGKDVELRCDPISGHTALYWYRQSLGQGLEFLIYFQGNSAPDKSGLPSDRFSAERTGGSVSTLTIQRTQQEDSAVYLCASSLVRQGGSPEAFFGQGTRLTVV.